The present TCR beta chain was sequenced within a study of beta chain features in type 1 diabetes. Study-wide points: Significant though moderate, a shortening of TCRB CDR3s appeared in all four CD4+ subsets of Type 1 diabetes patients. Within the patient group, naive, central memory and Treg TCRB repertoires appeared more similar to each other than within healthy donors.

Expressed TCRB transcripts were sequenced because the isolated RNA had all been reverse transcribed beforehand. The method was immunoSEQ multiplex PCR; TCRdb's version includes in-frame clones alone and lacks a portion of them. In the table there are around 260,000 clones, 20% of which are singletons. The CDR3 length is 14 residues. Trimming took 5 bases from V and 7 from J; bases not matched to a gene: 8. Germline CDR1 MNHEY, CDR2 SVGAGI. About this clone itself: Its matching antigen is unknown.

The clonotype comes from a woman in her thirties or forties with type 1 diabetes. The J gene is TRBJ1-5, the V gene TRBV6-5; TRBD1 matches at 7 bases. The source material was naive CD4+ T cells from blood. The CDR3 sequence is CASSIRTGAQPQHF. CDR3 in DNA: TGTGCCAGCAGTATCCGTACAGGGGCCCAGCCCCAGCATTTT.